The next 12 T cell receptor beta chains were all read from a single sample in a study of stem cell transplantation in POMP-related autoinflammatory disease. Method: immunoSEQ multiplex PCR; TCRdb's copy keeps in-frame clones and lacks some. The profile shows over 60,000 clones, approximately 91% of them singletons. The sample consisted of CD4+ T cells from PBMCs, taken after stem cell transplantation. All receptors come from a human patient with POMP-related autoinflammation and immune dysregulation (PRAID). Some T cells may have originated in the graft donor.

This sequence joins TRBV28 and TRBJ2-7, with 10 bases fitting TRBD2. V lost 3 bases to trimming and J lost 1 base; unmatched junction nucleotides: 6. Germline V gene sequence: CDR1 MDHEN, CDR2 SYDVKM. There are 16 residues in the CDR3. CDR3 amino acids: CASSFYPSGSSYEQYF. For the CDR3, the DNA is TGTGCCAGCAGTTTTTATCCTAGCGGGAGTTCCTACGAGCAGTACTTC.

For the CDR3, the DNA is TGTGCCAGCGGACCACAGGGGGTACTTTCTGGGGCCAACGTCCTGACTTTC. Its protein is CASGPQGVLSGANVLTF. The J gene is TRBJ2-6, the V gene TRBV5-4, with 8 bases identical to TRBD1. The CDR3 is 17 amino acids. Germline V gene data show CDR1 as SGHNT and CDR2 as YYREEE (reference sequence). V was pared by 7 bases and J by 1 base, with 10 bases of the junction left unmatched.

The chain uses TRBV10-3 and TRBJ2-1, with 7 nucleotides matching TRBD2. Germline V gene lookup returns CDR1 ENHRY and CDR2 SYGVKD. V shed 6 bases, J shed 5 bases, and the junction held 7 bases outside the gene matches. The CDR3 spans 14 residues. DNA of the CDR3: TGTGCCATCAGACCCAGCGGGGCTGACAATGAGCAGTTCTTC. Translated, it gives CAIRPSGADNEQFF.

V and J are TRBV2 and TRBJ1-3; unclear D gene. CDR1 SNHLY and CDR2 FYNNEI come from the germline V gene. The CDR3 is 15 amino acids. V dropped 0 bases and J dropped 0 bases, with 6 bases sitting between them. The CDR3 here is CASSEAIDSGNTIYF. The CDR3 coding sequence is TGTGCCAGCAGTGAAGCTATTGACTCTGGAAACACCATATATTTT.

The V and J genes are TRBV5-1 and TRBJ2-2, with TRBD2 matching over 8 bases. CDR1 is SGHRS, CDR2 YFSETQ, per germline. Losses at the gene ends were 1 base for V and 5 bases for J; bases not matched to a gene: 4. The CDR3 loop spans 15 amino acids. CDR3 sequence: CASSLSGRQTGELFF. The CDR3 DNA is TGCGCCAGCAGCTTGAGCGGGAGACAAACCGGGGAGCTGTTTTTT.

This chain connects TRBV11-2 to TRBJ1-2, with a weak D call TRBD1 (5 bases). The V gene's germline CDR1 is SGHAT and CDR2 FQNNGV. V dropped 4 bases and J dropped 0 bases, with 9 bases sitting between them. The CDR3 consists of 14 residues. CDR3 DNA: TGTGCCAGCAGCTCGAAACAGGCTAACTATGGCTACACCTTC. Its protein is CASSSKQANYGYTF.

V and J are TRBV19 and TRBJ2-2, with 8 bases matching TRBD1. The V segment lost 6 bases and the J segment 1 base; nucleotides outside the gene matches: 4. The CDR3 is 15 amino acids. Germline CDR1 is LNHDA and CDR2 is SQIVND (reference sequence). The CDR3 here is CASRVDRGNTGELFF. The CDR3 nucleotides are TGTGCCAGTAGGGTAGACAGGGGGAACACCGGGGAGCTGTTTTTT.

The rearrangement joins TRBV28 to TRBJ2-5; TRBD2 is a possible D gene (5 bases). The CDR3 contains 14 residues. With 5 bases removed from V and 1 base from J, the gap between germline ends came to 11 bases. The V gene's germline CDR1 is MDHEN and CDR2 SYDVKM. The CDR3 nucleotides read TGTGCCAGCAGTCCACCGGGGATCCAAGAGACCCAGTACTTC. This gives the protein CASSPPGIQETQYF.

The V and J genes are TRBV19 and TRBJ2-7; TRBD1 might be the D (6 bases). The CDR3 is 11 residues long. The germline V gene encodes CDR1 LNHDA and CDR2 SQIVND (reference sequence). V dropped 7 bases and J dropped 12 bases, with 16 bases sitting between them. The CDR3 is CASTPGWGLYF. The CDR3, as DNA: TGTGCCAGTACCCCTGGTTGGGGGCTGTACTTC.

The chain has TRBV20-1 and TRBJ2-1, with no clear D. Per germline, CDR1 DFQATT and CDR2 SNEGSKA (reference sequence). The V end was cut by 2 bases, the J end by 8 bases, with 4 bases between. This CDR3 spans 10 amino acids. The CDR3 loop reads CSARIYEQFF. CDR3 nucleotide sequence: TGCAGTGCTAGAATCTATGAGCAGTTCTTC.

V gene TRBV5-1 combines with J gene TRBJ1-4, with D unclear. V lost 3 bases to trimming and J lost 2 bases, with 5 bases between them. In germline, CDR1 is SGHRS, CDR2 YFSETQ. This CDR3 is 13 amino acids long. CDR3 DNA sequence: TGCGCCAGCAGCTCCATTACTAATGAAAAACTGTTTTTT. This encodes CASSSITNEKLFF.

This chain connects TRBV2 to TRBJ2-2, with TRBD1 identical over 10 bases. CDR1 is SNHLY and CDR2 is FYNNEI in the germline V gene. This CDR3 region has 14 residues. The junction had 5 bases not matched to a gene; V was cut back by 9 bases and J by 4 bases. Here the CDR3 reads CASRQGAFTGELFF. The CDR3 nucleotides read TGTGCCAGTCGACAGGGGGCATTCACCGGGGAGCTGTTTTTT.